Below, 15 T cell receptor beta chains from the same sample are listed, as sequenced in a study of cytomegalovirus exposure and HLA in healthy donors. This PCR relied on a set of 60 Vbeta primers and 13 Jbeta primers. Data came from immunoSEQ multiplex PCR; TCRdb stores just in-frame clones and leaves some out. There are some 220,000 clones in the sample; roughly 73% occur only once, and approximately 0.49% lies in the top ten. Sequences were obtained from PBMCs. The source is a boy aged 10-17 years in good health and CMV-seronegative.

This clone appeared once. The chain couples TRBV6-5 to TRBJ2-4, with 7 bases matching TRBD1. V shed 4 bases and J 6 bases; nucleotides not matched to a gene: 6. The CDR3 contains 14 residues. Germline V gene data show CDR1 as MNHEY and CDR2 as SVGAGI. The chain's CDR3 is CASSFDRDSNIQYF. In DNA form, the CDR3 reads TGTGCCAGCAGTTTCGACAGGGATTCAAACATTCAGTACTTC.

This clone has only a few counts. Here the CDR3 reads CASSFGVGELFF. The CDR3 DNA sequence: TGTGCCAGCAGCTTCGGGGTCGGGGAGCTGTTTTTT. J is TRBJ2-2 and V is TRBV5-6; TRBD2 is a possible D gene (5 bases). V was clipped by 2 bases and J by 7 bases, with 6 bases between them. In germline, CDR1 is SGHDT, CDR2 YYEEEE. CDR3 size: 12 residues.

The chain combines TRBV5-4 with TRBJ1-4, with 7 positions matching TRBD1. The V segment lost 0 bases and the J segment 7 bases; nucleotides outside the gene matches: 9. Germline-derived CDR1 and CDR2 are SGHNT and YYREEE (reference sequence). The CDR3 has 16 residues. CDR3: CASSLGVVDRSEKLFF. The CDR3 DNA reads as TGTGCCAGCAGCTTGGGGGTCGTGGACAGGAGTGAAAAACTGTTTTTT.

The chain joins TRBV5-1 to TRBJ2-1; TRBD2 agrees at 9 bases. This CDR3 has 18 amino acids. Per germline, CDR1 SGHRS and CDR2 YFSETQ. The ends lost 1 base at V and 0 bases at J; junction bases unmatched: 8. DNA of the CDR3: TGCGCCAGCAGCTTGAGCGGGGGGCCATACCTCTCCTACAATGAGCAGTTCTTC. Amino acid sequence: CASSLSGGPYLSYNEQFF.

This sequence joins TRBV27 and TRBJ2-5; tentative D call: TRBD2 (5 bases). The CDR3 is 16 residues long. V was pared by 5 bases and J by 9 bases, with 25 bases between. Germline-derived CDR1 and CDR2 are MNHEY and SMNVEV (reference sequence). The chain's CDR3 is CASSPVSTGVKLAQYF. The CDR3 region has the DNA TGTGCCAGCAGTCCCGTCTCGACCGGGGTGAAGCTGGCCCAGTACTTC.

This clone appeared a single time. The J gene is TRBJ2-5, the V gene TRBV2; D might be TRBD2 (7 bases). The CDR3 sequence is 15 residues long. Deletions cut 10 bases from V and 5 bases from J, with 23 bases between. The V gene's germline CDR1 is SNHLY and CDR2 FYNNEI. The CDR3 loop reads CATLPVRGGRETQYF. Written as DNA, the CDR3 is TGTGCCACCCTCCCTGTTAGGGGGGGCCGTGAGACCCAGTACTTC.

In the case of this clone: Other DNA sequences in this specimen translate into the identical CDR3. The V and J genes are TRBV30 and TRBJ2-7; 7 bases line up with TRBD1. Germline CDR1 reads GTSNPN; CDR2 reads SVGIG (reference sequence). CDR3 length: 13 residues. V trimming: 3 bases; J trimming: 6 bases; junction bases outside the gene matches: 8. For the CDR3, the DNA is TGTGCCTGGAGCTACCGACAGGGAAGCGAGCAGTACTTC. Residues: CAWSYRQGSEQYF.

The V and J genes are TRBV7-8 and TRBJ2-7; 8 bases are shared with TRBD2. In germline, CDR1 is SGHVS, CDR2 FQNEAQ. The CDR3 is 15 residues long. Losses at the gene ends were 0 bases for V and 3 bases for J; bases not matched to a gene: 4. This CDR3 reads CASSLASGGDYEQYF. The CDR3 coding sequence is TGTGCCAGCAGCTTAGCGAGCGGGGGAGACTACGAGCAGTACTTC. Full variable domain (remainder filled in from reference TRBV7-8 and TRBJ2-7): GAGVSQSPRYKVAKRGQDVALRCDPISGHVSLFWYQQALGQGPEFLTYFQNEAQLDKSGLPSDRFFAERPEGSVSTLKIQRTQQEDSAVYLCASSLASGGDYEQYFGPGTRLTVT.

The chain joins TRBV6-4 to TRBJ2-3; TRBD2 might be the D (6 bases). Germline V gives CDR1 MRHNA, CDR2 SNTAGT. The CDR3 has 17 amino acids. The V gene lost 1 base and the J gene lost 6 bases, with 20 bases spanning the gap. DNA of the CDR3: TGTGCCAGCAGTGACTGGGCTTTCGGGAGTAATTTGGATACGCAGTATTTT. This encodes CASSDWAFGSNLDTQYF.

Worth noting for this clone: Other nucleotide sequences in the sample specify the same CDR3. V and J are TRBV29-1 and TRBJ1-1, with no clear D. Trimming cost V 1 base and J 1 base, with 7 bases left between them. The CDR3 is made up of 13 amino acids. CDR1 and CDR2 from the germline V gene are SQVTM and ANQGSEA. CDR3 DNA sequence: TGCAGCGTTGAAGGGAGGGCGAACACTGAAGCTTTCTTT. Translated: CSVEGRANTEAFF.

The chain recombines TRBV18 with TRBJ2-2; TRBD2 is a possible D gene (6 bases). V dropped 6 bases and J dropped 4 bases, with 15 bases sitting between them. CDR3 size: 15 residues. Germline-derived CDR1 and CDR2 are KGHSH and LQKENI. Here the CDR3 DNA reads TGTGCCAGCTCGCTGAAGGGAGGCAGCACCGGGGAGCTGTTTTTT. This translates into CASSLKGGSTGELFF.

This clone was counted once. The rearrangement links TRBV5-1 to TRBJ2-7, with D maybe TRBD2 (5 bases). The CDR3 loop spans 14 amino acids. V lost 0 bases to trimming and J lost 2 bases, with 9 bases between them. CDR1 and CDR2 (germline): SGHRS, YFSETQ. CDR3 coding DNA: TGCGCCAGCAGCTTGGAAACCGGGACCTACGAGCAGTACTTC. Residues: CASSLETGTYEQYF.

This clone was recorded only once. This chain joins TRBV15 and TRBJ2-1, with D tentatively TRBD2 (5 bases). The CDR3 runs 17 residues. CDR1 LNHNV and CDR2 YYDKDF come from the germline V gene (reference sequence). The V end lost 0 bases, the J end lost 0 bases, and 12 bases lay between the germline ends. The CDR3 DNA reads TGTGCCACCAGCAGAGATGGAATCCGGGGCTCCTACAATGAGCAGTTCTTC. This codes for CATSRDGIRGSYNEQFF.

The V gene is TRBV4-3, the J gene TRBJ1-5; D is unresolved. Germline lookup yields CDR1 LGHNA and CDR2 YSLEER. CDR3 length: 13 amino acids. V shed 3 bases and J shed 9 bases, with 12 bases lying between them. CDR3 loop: CASSQSRGRPQHF. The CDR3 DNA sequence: TGCGCCAGCAGCCAGAGCCGGGGTAGGCCCCAGCATTTT.

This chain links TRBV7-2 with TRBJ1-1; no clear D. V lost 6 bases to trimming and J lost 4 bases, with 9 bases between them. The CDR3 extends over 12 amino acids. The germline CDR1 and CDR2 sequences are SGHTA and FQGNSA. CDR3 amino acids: CASRVAGTEAFF. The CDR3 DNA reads TGTGCCAGCAGGGTCGCGGGCACTGAAGCTTTCTTT.